The clone carrying this T cell receptor beta chain showed up just a few times. Its antigen is still unknown. The data are from a study of cytomegalovirus exposure and HLA in healthy donors. Study results and limitations: A list of around 150 TCR beta chains associated with cytomegalovirus was given.

All the people who gave samples were healthy bone marrow donors. Both 60 Vbeta primers and 13 Jbeta primers went into the PCR. The protocol was immunoSEQ multiplex PCR, while the TCRdb copy is restricted to in-frame clones and leaves out a portion. The table lists 75,000 to 100,000 clones, less than 8% of them singletons. The sample was PBMCs. This receptor was obtained from a man aged 50 to 59 in good health and CMV-seronegative.

In DNA, the CDR3 is TGTGCCAGCAAGGGGGGACAGCATAACTCAGATACGCAGTATTTT. It encodes CASKGGQHNSDTQYF. V usage is TRBV28 and J usage is TRBJ2-3; a possible D gene is TRBD1 (7 bases). CDR3 length: 15 residues. Germline V gene data show CDR1 as MDHEN and CDR2 as SYDVKM. The V gene lost 7 bases and the J gene lost 4 bases, with 18 bases spanning the gap.